The 12 T cell receptor beta chains below were found in one sample sequenced in a study of cytomegalovirus exposure and HLA in healthy donors. Vbeta (60) and Jbeta (13) primers were used in the PCR. Clones were read by immunoSEQ multiplex PCR, and TCRdb kept only the in-frame ones, dropping some. Among under 100,000 clones, over 60% were seen once, and the ten largest hold 7% to 10%. The sequenced sample consisted of PBMCs. The receptors come from a human donor in good health.

V gene TRBV9 combines with J gene TRBJ2-1; TRBD2 agrees at 15 bases. Trimming cost V 3 bases and J 5 bases; bases outside gene matches: 3. Per germline, CDR1 SGDLS and CDR2 YYNGEE. This CDR3 has 16 residues. The CDR3 bases are TGTGCCAGCAGCGGGGGGACTAGCGGGGGGAACAATGAGCAGTTCTTC. It specifies CASSGGTSGGNNEQFF.

The chain links TRBV18 to TRBJ2-7; 8 bases are shared with TRBD1. In germline, CDR1 is KGHSH, CDR2 LQKENI. The V segment lost 3 bases and the J segment 4 bases; nucleotides outside the gene matches: 5. The CDR3 has 14 residues. The CDR3 loop reads CASSPGQATYEQYF. Here the CDR3 DNA reads TGTGCCAGCTCACCGGGACAGGCAACGTACGAGCAGTACTTC.

The chain links TRBV9 to TRBJ2-1; 14 bases fit TRBD2. V lost 4 bases, J lost 5 bases, and 5 bases stayed unmatched. This CDR3 is 16 amino acids long. Germline lookup yields CDR1 SGDLS and CDR2 YYNGEE. CDR3 DNA sequence: TGTGCCAGCAGCCTCACGACTAGCGGGGGGGACAATGAGCAGTTCTTC. It specifies CASSLTTSGGDNEQFF.

The chain links TRBV6-1 to TRBJ2-7, with D maybe TRBD1 (6 bases). Looked up from germline, CDR1 is MNHNS and CDR2 is SASEGT. V lost 7 bases to trimming and J lost 5 bases, with 21 bases between them. The CDR3 runs to 15 residues. CDR3 coding DNA: TGTGCCAGCACCGTTGGATGGCAGGGGAGCCACGAGCAGTACTTC. Protein product: CASTVGWQGSHEQYF.

This rearrangement joins TRBV7-8 to TRBJ1-1; no reliable D call. This CDR3 has 15 residues. CDR1 is SGHVS, CDR2 FQNEAQ, per germline. The V and J ends lost 0 bases and 9 bases respectively, with 17 bases between them. In nucleotides, the CDR3 is TGTGCCAGCAGCTTAGCGGGTGTATTCGGCGGGAAAGCTTTCTTT. Protein: CASSLAGVFGGKAFF.

This chain uses TRBV18 with TRBJ2-2; D gene ambiguous. Germline V gene data show CDR1 as KGHSH and CDR2 as LQKENI. The CDR3 is made up of 15 amino acids. V lost 2 bases and J 3 bases, leaving 10 bases between the germline ends. The CDR3 sequence is CASSPEVVDTGELFF. CDR3 sequence (DNA): TGTGCCAGCTCACCAGAGGTCGTCGACACCGGGGAGCTGTTTTTT. Full variable domain (missing parts from reference TRBV18 and TRBJ2-2): NAGVMQNPRHLVRRRGQEARLRCSPMKGHSHVYWYRQLPEEGLKFMVYLQKENIIDESGMPKERFSAEFPKEGPSILRIQQVVRGDSAAYFCASSPEVVDTGELFFGEGSRLTVL.

This clone was counted only a few times. The chain employs TRBV7-9 and TRBJ2-6; TRBD1 is a possible D gene (6 bases). The CDR3 has 15 residues. From germline, CDR1 is SEHNR and CDR2 FQNEAQ (reference sequence). V was pared by 4 bases and J by 2 bases, with 9 bases between. The CDR3 here is CASSYRQAGANVLTF. The DNA for the CDR3 is TGTGCCAGCAGCTATCGACAGGCTGGGGCCAACGTCCTGACTTTC. The full variable domain, with the rest looked up from reference TRBV7-9 and TRBJ2-6, is DTGVSQNPRHKITKRGQNVTFRCDPISEHNRLYWYRQTLGQGPEFLTYFQNEAQLEKSRLLSDRFSAERPKGSFSTLEIQRTEQGDSAMYLCASSYRQAGANVLTFGAGSRLTVL.

The chain links TRBV27 to TRBJ2-2; TRBD2 is a possible D gene (7 bases). Trimming cost V 3 bases and J 5 bases, with 16 bases left between them. CDR1 and CDR2 (germline): MNHEY, SMNVEV (reference sequence). This CDR3 region has 16 residues. CDR3 in DNA: TGTGCCAGCAGTTTCTACCCCAGGGGAGGGACCGGGGAGCTGTTTTTT. Amino acids: CASSFYPRGGTGELFF.

The V and J genes are TRBV27 and TRBJ1-5, with TRBD1 identical over 9 bases. Germline CDR1 reads MNHEY; CDR2 reads SMNVEV (reference sequence). The V segment lost 4 bases and the J segment 3 bases; nucleotides outside the gene matches: 4. The CDR3 runs to 15 residues. CDR3 sequence: CASSSRDRVNQPQHF. The DNA for the CDR3 is TGTGCCAGCAGTTCCCGGGACAGGGTCAATCAGCCCCAGCATTTT.

The chain recombines TRBV7-2 with TRBJ1-4; D is perhaps TRBD1 (6 bases). Germline CDR1 and CDR2: SGHTA and FQGNSA. Trimming stripped 5 bases from V and 2 bases from J, with 9 bases between. This CDR3 is built from 14 residues. CDR3 sequence reads: CASSQDSTNEKLFF. The CDR3 DNA is TGTGCCAGCAGCCAGGACAGCACTAATGAAAAACTGTTTTTT.

The chain combines TRBV25-1 with TRBJ2-1; TRBD2 matches 7 bases. The J segment lost 6 bases and the V segment lost 4 bases, leaving 9 bases of the junction unmatched. Germline CDR1 and CDR2: MGHDK and SYGVNS. CDR3 length: 15 residues. This chain's CDR3 is CASSGGGTTSNEQFF. CDR3 coding DNA: TGTGCCAGCAGTGGAGGCGGGACTACGTCCAATGAGCAGTTCTTC. Looking up the rest from reference TRBV25-1 and TRBJ2-1 gives the full variable domain: EADIYQTPRYLVIGTGKKITLECSQTMGHDKMYWYQQDPGMELHLIHYSYGVNSTEKGDLSSESTVSRIRTEHFPLTLESARPSHTSQYLCASSGGGTTSNEQFFGPGTRLTVL.

This rearrangement joins TRBV11-2 to TRBJ2-7; D perhaps matches TRBD2 (6 bases). Germline CDR1 reads SGHAT; CDR2 reads FQNNGV. V was cut by 1 base and J by 0 bases, with 13 bases left in between. The CDR3 sequence is 16 residues long. CDR3 nucleotides: TGTGCCAGCAGCTTAGTTCTTAGCGGAGGCTCCTACGAGCAGTACTTC. Translation: CASSLVLSGGSYEQYF.